The entry below describes one TCR beta chain. The sample is drawn from a study of shared T cell receptors in the human thymus. Germline V gene sequence: CDR1 LNHNV, CDR2 YYDKDF (reference sequence). With V trimmed by 3 bases and J by 7 bases, 5 bases remained unmatched. This CDR3 is 14 amino acids long. Produced via immunoSEQ multiplex PCR; TCRdb's table is partial and in-frame only. The sample includes about 540,000 clones, around three quarters of them seen just once. The same sample was also studied in work on human thymus T cells. In that study: Resections from corrective heart surgery provided thymus tissue. Within thymic and blood repertoires, V and J gene usage appeared to be biased. Reports from related research described highly overlapping thymic repertoires among unrelated individuals.

This sequence was found in a boy younger than two with a congenital heart defect. The chain uses TRBV15 and TRBJ1-2, with TRBD1 identical over 10 bases. Sequenced material: thymocytes. CDR3 in amino acids: CATSRQTGGGGYTF. The DNA for the CDR3 is TGTGCCACCAGCAGGCAGACAGGGGGCGGTGGCTACACCTTC.